Each of the 9 T cell receptor beta chains below was sequenced from the same sample in a study of T-cell memory formation after mild COVID-19. From the 5' RACE reads, TCRdb called clonotypes with MiXCR, one entry per CDR3 protein. In the table there are almost 250,000 distinct CDR3 sequences, 15% of which are singletons. Sequences were obtained from PBMCs or a T cell subset sorted from them (not recorded which). These receptors came from an adult woman who had mild COVID-19 (a few samples of this study predate the infection). Cell type and time point are not known.

The chain uses TRBV2 and TRBJ1-4; the D is unclear. This CDR3 is 11 amino acids long. The germline V gene encodes CDR1 SNHLY and CDR2 FYNNEI. The V and J ends lost 3 bases and 11 bases respectively, with 7 bases between them. In DNA, the CDR3 is TGTGCCAGCAGTGAGGTGGAGAAACTGTTTTTT. The encoded protein is CASSEVEKLFF.

This clonotype came up a few times. CDR3 sequence (DNA): TGCGCCAACTCTTATCCGGGACAGGGTCTCGCAGATACGCAGTATTTT. Its translation is CANSYPGQGLADTQYF. The chain couples TRBV5-1 to TRBJ2-3, with 9 bases matching TRBD1. The germline V gene encodes CDR1 SGHRS and CDR2 YFSETQ. This CDR3 has 16 amino acids. J was trimmed by 4 bases and V by 9 bases; bases with no gene match: 15.

The V gene is TRBV6-5, the J gene TRBJ1-2; D is ambiguous. The CDR3 spans 12 residues. Germline loops: CDR1 MNHEY, CDR2 SVGAGI. The germline V and J ends were trimmed by 8 bases and 4 bases, with 11 bases remaining between them. The CDR3 nucleotides are TGTGCCAGCTTAGGACCAACCTATGGCTACACCTTC. Translated, it gives CASLGPTYGYTF.

CDR3 in amino acids: CASSKAQGAGGYTF. In DNA form, the CDR3 reads TGTGCCAGCAGCAAAGCCCAGGGGGCTGGTGGCTACACCTTC. V gene TRBV21-1 combines with J gene TRBJ1-2; the table's D call, TRBD1, was not checked against the DNA. TRBV21-1 is reported as a pseudogene. The CDR3 extends over 14 amino acids.

This chain uses TRBV12-3 or TRBV12-4 with TRBJ1-2, with D hard to call. The CDR3 length is 15 residues. Trimming took off 2 bases at V and 2 bases at J, with 12 bases between the two ends. CDR3 in amino acids: CASSLRRVRNYGYTF. The CDR3 DNA reads as TGTGCCAGCAGTTTAAGGAGGGTGAGGAACTATGGCTACACCTTC.

In its sample, this clonotype was seen a few times. CDR3 bases: TGTGCCTGGATAAGGTTCAATGGGGATGAGCAGTTCTTC. Translation: CAWIRFNGDEQFF. The gene calls are TRBV30 and TRBJ2-1; D is unresolved. The ends were cut back, 4 bases at V and 8 bases at J, with 15 bases in the middle. Germline CDR1 and CDR2: GTSNPN and SVGIG (reference sequence). The CDR3 loop spans 13 amino acids.

In its sample, this clonotype was seen a few times. V is TRBV24-1 and J is TRBJ2-3; a weak D match, TRBD1 (5 bases). Trimming stripped 5 bases from V and 0 bases from J, with 14 bases between. In germline, CDR1 is KGHDR, CDR2 SFDVKD. The CDR3 loop spans 16 amino acids. The CDR3 protein is CATSAGFGSSTDTQYF. The CDR3 nucleotides read TGTGCCACCAGTGCAGGGTTCGGCTCTAGCACAGATACGCAGTATTTT.

This clonotype was seen more than once but under ten times. The genes are TRBV14 and TRBJ2-5; D perhaps matches TRBD1 (6 bases). CDR1 and CDR2 (germline): SGHDN, FVKESK. CDR3 length: 15 amino acids. The V gene lost 0 bases and the J gene lost 5 bases, with 13 bases spanning the gap. CDR3 region: CASSQDLRGWETQYF. The CDR3 nucleotides are TGTGCCAGCAGCCAAGATCTCAGGGGATGGGAGACCCAGTACTTC.

The genes are TRBV11-1 and TRBJ2-2, with D possibly being TRBD1 or TRBD2 (5 bases each). The CDR3 is 16 residues long. Trimming pared 3 bases from V and 7 bases from J, leaving 18 bases between. In germline, CDR1 is SGHAT, CDR2 FQDESV (reference sequence). In DNA form, the CDR3 reads TGTGCCAGCAGCTTTGACGGGACGGAACCTGGCGGGGAGCTGTTTTTT. It yields the protein CASSFDGTEPGGELFF.